Below are 14 T cell receptor beta chains sequenced from a single sample in a study of Tregs in tolerant kidney transplant recipients. Assay used: immunoSEQ multiplex PCR; TCRdb lists only in-frame clones, some missing. The sample includes just under 65,000 clones, nearly 98% of them seen just once. The input for sequencing was Tregs from blood, taken before the transplant. The receptor source for this set is a human donor who received a combined kidney and bone marrow transplant.

This clone has just one count. This CDR3 is CASSRVHVSGEQYF. As DNA, the CDR3 is TGCGCCAGCAGCCGGGTCCACGTAAGCGGAGAGCAGTACTTC. The genes are TRBV5-1 and TRBJ2-7, with D possibly being TRBD2 (5 bases). Germline CDR1 is SGHRS and CDR2 is YFSETQ. Between the trimmed V and J ends, which lost 4 bases and 7 bases, there was a span of 18 bases. This CDR3 spans 14 amino acids.

This chain connects TRBV27 to TRBJ1-2; 9 positions agree with TRBD1. With 4 bases clipped from V and 2 bases from J, the junction kept 5 bases outside the gene matches. The length of the CDR3 is 15 residues. Germline assignment: CDR1 MNHEY and CDR2 SMNVEV (reference sequence). The CDR3: CASSYRTGVNYGYTF. In nucleotides, the CDR3 is TGTGCCAGCAGTTACAGGACAGGGGTGAACTATGGCTACACCTTC.

The chain links TRBV7-2 to TRBJ2-7, with 9 bases fitting TRBD1. The germline V gene encodes CDR1 SGHTA and CDR2 FQGNSA. This CDR3 is built from 14 residues. V gave up 5 bases and J gave up 1 base; unmatched junction bases: 3. CDR3 protein: CASSVGTGSYEQYF. The CDR3 coding sequence is TGTGCCAGCAGCGTCGGGACAGGGTCCTACGAGCAGTACTTC.

CDR3 DNA: TGCGCCAGCAGCTTGGAAGCGGGACTAGCGGGAGTTCGGGAGAGAGATGAGCAGTTCTTC. Encoded protein: CASSLEAGLAGVRERDEQFF. V is TRBV5-1 and J is TRBJ2-1; TRBD2 agrees at 14 bases. The CDR3 contains 20 residues. Germline V lookup: CDR1 SGHRS, CDR2 YFSETQ. V shed 0 bases and J 8 bases; nucleotides not matched to a gene: 16.

V and J are TRBV7-2 and TRBJ2-7; D remains ambiguous. Deletions cut 0 bases from V and 0 bases from J, with 6 bases between. The CDR3 contains 14 residues. Germline CDR1 and CDR2: SGHTA and FQGNSA. CDR3 protein: CASSLARSSYEQYF. The CDR3 DNA is TGTGCCAGCAGCTTAGCCAGAAGCTCCTACGAGCAGTACTTC.

The chain combines TRBV29-1 with TRBJ1-4, with a possible D match to TRBD1 (6 bases). V was clipped by 6 bases and J by 7 bases, with 15 bases between them. This CDR3 comprises 13 residues. The germline CDR1 and CDR2 sequences are SQVTM and ANQGSEA. CDR3 loop: CSVSGVWGEKLFF. The CDR3 DNA is TGCAGCGTCTCAGGGGTCTGGGGTGAAAAACTGTTTTTT.

This rearrangement joins TRBV7-2 to TRBJ2-5, with 10 bases aligning to TRBD1. Germline assignment: CDR1 SGHTA and CDR2 FQGNSA. Trimming removed 5 bases from V and 5 bases from J; junction bases left unmatched: 8. The CDR3 sequence is 15 residues long. CDR3 coding DNA: TGTGCCAGCAGCCCCCCGGGACAGGGGCACGAGACCCAGTACTTC. It yields the protein CASSPPGQGHETQYF.

The CDR3 here is CSCTGDRGPYEQYF. Here the CDR3 DNA reads TGCAGCTGCACGGGGGACAGGGGTCCCTACGAGCAGTACTTC. The chain combines TRBV29-1 with TRBJ2-7; TRBD1 aligns across 10 bases. Germline V gene data show CDR1 as SQVTM and CDR2 as ANQGSEA. J lost 2 bases, V lost 8 bases, and 9 bases had no gene match. CDR3 size: 14 residues.

The chain combines TRBV19 with TRBJ1-6; possibly TRBD1 for D (6 bases). In germline, CDR1 is LNHDA, CDR2 SQIVND (reference sequence). Trimming stripped 3 bases from V and 7 bases from J, with 16 bases between. The CDR3 is 16 residues long. This CDR3 reads CASSIGRGQSNSPLHF. The CDR3 nucleotides read TGTGCCAGTAGTATTGGTCGTGGACAGTCGAATTCACCCCTCCACTTT.

This chain connects TRBV5-4 to TRBJ1-2; perhaps TRBD1 as D (6 bases). The CDR3 loop spans 13 amino acids. Per germline, CDR1 SGHNT and CDR2 YYREEE (reference sequence). Trimming took 4 bases from V and 2 from J, leaving 9 bases between them. The CDR3: CASSADRNYGYTF. For the CDR3, the DNA is TGTGCCAGCAGCGCGGACAGAAACTATGGCTACACCTTC.

The chain is built from TRBV9 and TRBJ2-1; D remains ambiguous. This CDR3 contains 15 residues. CDR1 is SGDLS and CDR2 is YYNGEE in the germline V gene. V was clipped by 0 bases and J by 3 bases, with 10 bases between them. This chain's CDR3 is CASSVGVGSYNEQFF. CDR3 bases: TGTGCCAGCAGCGTAGGAGTCGGTAGCTACAATGAGCAGTTCTTC.

V gene TRBV7-8 combines with J gene TRBJ2-1; D remains ambiguous. Per germline, CDR1 SGHVS and CDR2 FQNEAQ. V dropped 6 bases and J dropped 2 bases, with 8 bases sitting between them. This CDR3 region has 13 residues. Written as DNA, the CDR3 is TGTGCCAGCAGTTCAAACACCTACAATGAGCAGTTCTTC. Translation gives CASSSNTYNEQFF.

The V call is TRBV19, the J call TRBJ2-7; D not resolved. CDR1 is LNHDA, CDR2 SQIVND, per germline (reference sequence). The CDR3 length is 14 residues. V lost 1 base to trimming and J lost 2 bases, with 9 bases between them. CDR3 sequence (DNA): TGTGCCAGTAGTATAGCCCCGGTCGCCTACGAGCAGTACTTC. This sequence encodes CASSIAPVAYEQYF.

The chain couples TRBV5-1 to TRBJ2-7; maybe TRBD1 (6 bases). Germline V lookup: CDR1 SGHRS, CDR2 YFSETQ. The CDR3 spans 13 residues. V was trimmed by 7 bases and J by 5 bases, leaving 16 bases between them. This CDR3 is CASQQGFNHEQYF. The CDR3 DNA follows: TGCGCCAGCCAACAGGGCTTTAACCACGAGCAGTACTTC.